This TCR beta chain was sequenced for a study of shared clonotypes between healthy human individuals (dated by TCRdb to 2018 to 2021). The study in broad terms: A couple of women and a few men aged 18 to 49 years were included in the cohort. For each donor, CD4 naive and CD4 memory were each given three plates, CD8 naive was given two plates, and CD8 memory was given one plate. To estimate repertoire size and how much clonotypes are shared between individuals, the study performed deep sequencing of blood TCR repertoires from 4 to 6 healthy adults. To increase sequencing depth and limit assay-specific biases, TCR repertoire library preparation and sequencing were carried out by different laboratories using diverse techniques. Each donor's leukapheresis produced roughly between roughly 0.85 and 10 billion PBMCs.

The CDR3, from cysteine to phenylalanine, totals 16 residues. Of the read, only the CDR3 DNA is kept; its 48 bases are in frame from base 1. The germline V end is reduced by 4 bases and the J end by 4 bases; junction bases left unmatched: 10. CDR1 and CDR2 are drawn from the germline V gene (reference sequence): SGHNT, YYREEE. General study outcomes and caveats: Based on pairwise subsampling, the degree of clonotype sharing among donors was expected to be affected by sequencing depth. Across a handful of donors, approximately 5% of naive CD4, 3% to 3.5% of naive CD8, 2% to 2.5% of memory CD4, and approximately 0.4% of memory CD8 clonotypes were shared. Sampling was restricted to blood, and TCR repertoires in tissue are likely to differ from TCR repertoires in blood. The genetic and exposure-history diversity represented was limited by the small number of donors. Larger estimated clonotype richness was generally found for naive subsets than for memory subsets. Compared with non-shared clonotypes, the clonotypes found in all four sorted-subset donors had higher generation probabilities. Even with the large sequencing depth, rarefaction of the sorted-subset datasets indicated that sequencing was incomplete.

In the case of this clone: Its antigen is currently not known. Base quality data are lacking; no much larger clone is found one base away.

TCR CDR3 regions were amplified from genomic DNA by multiplex PCR using the deep immunoSEQ assay. Extracted genomic DNA from each cell subset was spread evenly across all wells of several immunoSEQ 96-well plates, with each plate serving as a replicate. For sorted subsets, around 0.2 ug of genomic DNA, equivalent to tens of thousands of T cell genomes, went into each replicate PCR. The purified libraries were quantified using a Qubit 3.0 fluorometer, sized with a Bioanalyzer 2100, and then quantified again using the KAPA Library Quantification kit. Every immunoSEQ 96-well plate was sequenced on a dedicated single-read 150-cycle Illumina NextSeq 550 flow cell. In the source study's methods: Because the immunoSEQ output included only junctional sequences and no quality scores, the filtering could not be the same as the filtering used for full-length reads. Sequences were annotated with PyIR, a Python wrapper for IgBLAST v1.9, and V/J genes and CDR3 were assigned using IMGT germline references. Reads were filtered out if the reads had weak V/J assignments (E-value above 1e-6), no CDR3, stop codons, out-of-frame junctions, or ambiguous translated residues. V3J clonotypes were defined by identical inferred V gene, J gene, and CDR3 amino acid sequence. To compute the percentage overlap between repertoires, the number of shared unique clonotypes was divided by the size of the smaller repertoire. Three approaches were used to assess repertoire richness: RTK rarefaction, the Chao1 estimator, and Recon v2.1 estimates of unobserved clonotypes. OLGA was used to compute generation probabilities for all TCRbeta clonotypes that the gDNA method yielded from a handful of donors. In TCRdb, the immuneACCESS table is reduced to in-frame sequences with V and J assigned. These tables do not hold every clone; where another copy was compared, an unresolved V gene accounts for under half, and the others remain unexplained. From that table come the V and J calls and clone size; the DNA was used to work out D and trimming. Recorded for this sample are some 2,500,000 clones; around 90% of them occurred a single time. The top ten hold roughly 0.34% of the sample.

Donors were healthy HIV-negative adults with no recently reported acute infections or vaccinations. All donors were Caucasian adults living in Nashville, Tennessee, USA. CD4+ T cells were enriched through magnetic negative selection, after which naive cells were positively selected on CD45RA and the remaining negative fraction served as the memory subset. Blood was obtained by leukapheresis, after which PBMCs were separated by Ficoll-Histopaque density gradient centrifugation and cryopreserved in liquid nitrogen vapor phase. Analytical flow cytometry was used to check the purity and quantity of each magnetically sorted T cell population. Genomic DNA was isolated from each sorted fraction and quantified by UV absorbance on a Nanodrop 2000c.

The specimen was naive CD4+ T cells from PBMCs. The cell subset or site label on this specimen signifies: CD45RA+ positively selected. The chain couples TRBV5-4 to TRBJ1-4, with 7 bases matching TRBD1. This sequence was found in a young man in good health. Some clones in this sample may be carry-over from other donors' samples. CDR3 reads: CASSTGPRGDNEKLFF. The sequenced DNA is TGTGCCAGCAGCACAGGACCCAGGGGGGATAATGAAAAACTGTTTTTT.